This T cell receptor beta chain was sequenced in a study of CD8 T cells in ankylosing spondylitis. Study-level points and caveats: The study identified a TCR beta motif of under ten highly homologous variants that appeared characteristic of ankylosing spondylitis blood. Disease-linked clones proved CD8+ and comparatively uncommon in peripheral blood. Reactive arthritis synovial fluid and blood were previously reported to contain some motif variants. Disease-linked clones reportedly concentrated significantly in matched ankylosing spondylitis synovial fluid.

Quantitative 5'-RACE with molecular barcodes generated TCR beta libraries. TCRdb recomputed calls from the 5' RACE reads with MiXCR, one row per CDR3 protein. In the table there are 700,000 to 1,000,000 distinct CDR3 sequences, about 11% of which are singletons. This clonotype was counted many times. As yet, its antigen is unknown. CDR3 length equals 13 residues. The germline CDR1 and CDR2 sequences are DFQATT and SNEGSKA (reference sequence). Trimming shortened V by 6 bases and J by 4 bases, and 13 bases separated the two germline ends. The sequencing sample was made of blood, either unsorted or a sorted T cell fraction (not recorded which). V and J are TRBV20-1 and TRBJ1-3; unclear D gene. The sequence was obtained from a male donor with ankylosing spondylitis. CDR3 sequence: CSAVWRPGNTIYF. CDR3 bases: TGCAGTGCCGTGTGGAGGCCCGGAAACACCATATATTTT.